The 5 T cell receptor beta chains presented below share a single source sample, sequenced in a study of regulatory T cells in long-lasting Graves disease. Arm-PCR of CDR3 regions with iRepertoire HTBI primers generated TCR beta libraries. One entry per CDR3 protein results from TCRdb running MiXCR on the multiplex PCR reads. Among over 400,000 distinct CDR3 sequences listed, about 14% were seen once. The time point: newly diagnosed GD, antithyroid drugs for less than 3 months. Extracted RNA from PBMCs served as the source of the TCR library. The same sample was also used in a study of T cells in Graves' hyperthyroidism and ophthalmopathy.

The specimen comprised peripheral blood mononuclear cells (PBMCs), sampled at new diagnosis, from a patient treated with antithyroid drugs. Receptors were obtained from a woman between 50 and 59 years old with Graves disease.

This chain uses TRBV24-1 with TRBJ1-2; D gene uncertain. CDR3 length: 12 amino acids. Germline values: CDR1 KGHDR, CDR2 SFDVKD. Trimming shortened V by 5 bases and J by 4 bases, and 7 bases separated the two germline ends. Written as DNA, the CDR3 is TGTGCCACCAGTGTCGGCAGCTATGGCTACACCTTC. Translated, it gives CATSVGSYGYTF.

This clonotype was counted at least ten times. The V gene is TRBV3-1, the J gene TRBJ2-7; D call uncertain. CDR3 length: 12 amino acids. V was shortened by 3 bases and J by 2 bases, with 5 bases between the two germline ends. CDR1 LGHDT and CDR2 YNNKEL come from the germline V gene (reference sequence). This CDR3 is CASSQGAYEQYF. The CDR3 coding sequence is TGTGCCAGCAGCCAGGGCGCCTACGAGCAGTACTTC.

This clonotype has a count of ten or more. This chain uses TRBV6-1 with TRBJ1-4; 7 nucleotides line up with TRBD1. J gave up 13 bases and V 11 bases, and 13 bases lay outside the gene matches. The CDR3 is made up of 12 amino acids. In germline, CDR1 is MNHNS, CDR2 SASEGT. CDR3 DNA: TGTGCCCCCCGGGACAGTCGGCGGGCACTGTTTTTT. Its translation is CAPRDSRRALFF.

This clonotype was found many times. The chain is built from TRBV19 and TRBJ1-1; 9 bases are shared with TRBD1. Germline V lookup: CDR1 LNHDA, CDR2 SQIVND (reference sequence). This CDR3 contains 14 residues. Trimming removed 4 bases from V and 5 bases from J; junction bases left unmatched: 5. The CDR3: CASSTTGGGTEAFF. The DNA for the CDR3 is TGTGCCAGTAGTACGACAGGGGGGGGAACTGAAGCTTTCTTT. Supplemented by reference TRBV19 and TRBJ1-1, the full variable domain reads DGGITQSPKYLFRKEGQNVTLSCEQNLNHDAMYWYRQDPGQGLRLIYYSQIVNDFQKGDIAEGYSVSREKKESFPLTVTSAQKNPTAFYLCASSTTGGGTEAFFGQGTRLTVV.

This clonotype occurred many times. The chain has TRBV18 and TRBJ2-5; the D gene is possibly TRBD2 (5 bases). The V end was cut by 2 bases, the J end by 1 base, with 8 bases between. Germline CDR1 reads KGHSH; CDR2 reads LQKENI. The length of the CDR3 is 14 residues. The CDR3 here is CASSPEDFQETQYF. The DNA for the CDR3 is TGTGCCAGCTCACCAGAGGACTTCCAAGAGACCCAGTACTTC.